This T cell receptor beta chain was observed in a study of T-cell memory formation after mild COVID-19. About the study: Among the donors, TCR clusters were largely specific to each donor. Overall study results and limits: CD8+ contracting clones occupied EMRA, while CD4+ ones occupied mainly CM and EM. Nothing showed for sure that second-wave clones peaking on day 37 were SARS-CoV-2 specific. Some clones that responded were present in memory (sampled pre-infection), which suggests cross-reactive memory joined.

Concerning this clonotype: Its matching antigen is unknown. A junction end diverges from the germline sequence, so it may reflect a read error.

Via MiXCR, TCRdb re-called the 5' RACE reads, giving one row per CDR3 protein. The table has about 140,000 distinct CDR3 sequences, approximately 14% seen once; the top ten hold 13% to 15%. Germline V lookup: CDR1 SSHAT, CDR2 FNYEAQ (reference sequence). This CDR3 spans 13 amino acids. Material for sequencing was PBMCs or a T cell subset sorted from them (not recorded which). The V call is TRBV7-7, the J call TRBJ2-5; D perhaps matches TRBD1 (7 bases). This receptor was identified in an adult woman who had mild COVID-19 (a few samples of this study predate the infection). Cell type and time point are not known. The CDR3 loop reads CASSQGGGETQYF. Here the CDR3 DNA reads TGTGCTAGCAGCCAGGGGGGTGGTGAGACCCAGTACTTC.